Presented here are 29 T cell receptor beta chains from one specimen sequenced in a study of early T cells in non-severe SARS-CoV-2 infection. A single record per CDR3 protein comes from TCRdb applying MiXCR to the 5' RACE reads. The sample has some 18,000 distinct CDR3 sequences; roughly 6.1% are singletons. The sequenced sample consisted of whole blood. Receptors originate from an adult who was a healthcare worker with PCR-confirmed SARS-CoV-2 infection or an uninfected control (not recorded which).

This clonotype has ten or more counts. The CDR3 spells CASSQGQFSNQPQHF. In nucleotides, the CDR3 is TGTGCCAGCAGCCAAGGGCAGTTTAGCAATCAGCCCCAGCATTTT. The gene calls are TRBV4-2 and TRBJ1-5; the D is unclear. V lost 1 base and J lost 0, with 7 bases in between. The germline CDR1 and CDR2 sequences are LGHNA and YNFKEQ. The CDR3 consists of 15 residues.

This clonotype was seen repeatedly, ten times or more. The CDR3 region is CSVQDRWGQETQYF. The CDR3 DNA sequence: TGCAGCGTTCAGGACCGTTGGGGGCAAGAGACCCAGTACTTC. The chain joins TRBV29-1 to TRBJ2-5; D could derive from TRBD1 or TRBD2 (5 bases each). The CDR3 loop spans 14 amino acids. Trimming removed 5 bases from V and 2 bases from J, with 15 bases in between. Germline V CDR1 and CDR2: SQVTM, ANQGSEA. Variable domain in full (rest from reference TRBV29-1 and TRBJ2-5): SAVISQKPSRDICQRGTSLTIQCQVDSQVTMMFWYRQQPGQSLTLIATANQGSEATYESGFVIDKFPISRPNLTFSTLTVSNMSPEDSSIYLCSVQDRWGQETQYFGPGTRLLVL.

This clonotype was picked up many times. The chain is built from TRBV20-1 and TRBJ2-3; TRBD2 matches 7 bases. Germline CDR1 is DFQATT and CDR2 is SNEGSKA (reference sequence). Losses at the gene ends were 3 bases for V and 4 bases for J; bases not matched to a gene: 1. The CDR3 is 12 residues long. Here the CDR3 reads CSASGRSDTQYF. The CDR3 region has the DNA TGCAGTGCTAGCGGGAGGTCAGATACGCAGTATTTT.

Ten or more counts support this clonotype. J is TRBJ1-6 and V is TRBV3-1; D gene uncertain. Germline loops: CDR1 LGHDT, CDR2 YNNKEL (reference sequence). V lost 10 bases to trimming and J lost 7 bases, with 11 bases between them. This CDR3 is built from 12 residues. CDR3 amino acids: CATRRLNSPLHF. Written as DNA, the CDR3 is TGTGCCACTCGGAGATTGAATTCACCCCTCCACTTT.

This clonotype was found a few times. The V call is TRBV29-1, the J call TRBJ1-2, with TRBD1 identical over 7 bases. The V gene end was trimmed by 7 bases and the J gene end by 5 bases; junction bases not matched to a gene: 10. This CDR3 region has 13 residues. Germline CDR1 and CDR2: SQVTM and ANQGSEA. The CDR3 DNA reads TGCAGCGCCGAAAGGGGGCCCTCATATGGCTACACCTTC. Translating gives CSAERGPSYGYTF. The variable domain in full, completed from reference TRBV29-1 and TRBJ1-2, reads SAVISQKPSRDICQRGTSLTIQCQVDSQVTMMFWYRQQPGQSLTLIATANQGSEATYESGFVIDKFPISRPNLTFSTLTVSNMSPEDSSIYLCSAERGPSYGYTFGSGTRLTVV.

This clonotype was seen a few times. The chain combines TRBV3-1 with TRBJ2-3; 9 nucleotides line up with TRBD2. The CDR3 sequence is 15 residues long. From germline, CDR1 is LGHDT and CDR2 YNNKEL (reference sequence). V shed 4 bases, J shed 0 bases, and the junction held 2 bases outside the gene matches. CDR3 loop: CASSRTSGSTDTQYF. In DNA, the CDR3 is TGTGCCAGCAGCCGAACTAGCGGGAGCACAGATACGCAGTATTTT.

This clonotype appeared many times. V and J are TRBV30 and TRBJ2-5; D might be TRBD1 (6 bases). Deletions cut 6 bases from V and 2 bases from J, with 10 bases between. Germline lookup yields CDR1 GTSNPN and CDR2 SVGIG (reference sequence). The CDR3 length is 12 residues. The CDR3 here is CACRRGQETQYF. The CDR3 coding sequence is TGTGCCTGTCGAAGGGGGCAAGAGACCCAGTACTTC.

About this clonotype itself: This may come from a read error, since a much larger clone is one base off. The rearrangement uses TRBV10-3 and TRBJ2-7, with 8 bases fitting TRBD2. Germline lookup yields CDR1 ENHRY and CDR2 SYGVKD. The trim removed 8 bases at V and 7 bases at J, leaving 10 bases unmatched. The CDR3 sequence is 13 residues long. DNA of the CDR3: TGTGCCATCGACCCCAGCGGGAGCGGGGAGCAGTACTTC. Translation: CAIDPSGSGEQYF.

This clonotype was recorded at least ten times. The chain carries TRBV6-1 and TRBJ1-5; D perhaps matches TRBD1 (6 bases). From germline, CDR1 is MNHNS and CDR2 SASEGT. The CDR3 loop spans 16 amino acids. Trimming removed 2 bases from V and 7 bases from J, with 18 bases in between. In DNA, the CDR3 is TGTGCCAGCAGTGAAACAACAGGGATAGGGTGGCAGCCCCAGCATTTT. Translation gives CASSETTGIGWQPQHF.

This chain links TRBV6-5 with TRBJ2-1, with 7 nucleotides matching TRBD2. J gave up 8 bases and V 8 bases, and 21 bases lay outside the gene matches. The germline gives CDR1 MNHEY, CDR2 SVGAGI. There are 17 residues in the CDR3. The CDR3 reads CASRSGFGRERSDEQFF. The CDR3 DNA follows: TGTGCCAGCCGCTCGGGTTTCGGGCGGGAGCGGTCCGATGAGCAGTTCTTC.

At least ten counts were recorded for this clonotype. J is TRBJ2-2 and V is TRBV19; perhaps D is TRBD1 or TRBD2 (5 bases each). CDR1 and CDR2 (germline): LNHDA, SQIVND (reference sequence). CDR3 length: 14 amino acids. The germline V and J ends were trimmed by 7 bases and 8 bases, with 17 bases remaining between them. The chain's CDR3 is CASTLAGFSGELFF. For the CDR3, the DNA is TGTGCCAGTACCCTAGCAGGGTTCTCGGGGGAGCTGTTTTTT.

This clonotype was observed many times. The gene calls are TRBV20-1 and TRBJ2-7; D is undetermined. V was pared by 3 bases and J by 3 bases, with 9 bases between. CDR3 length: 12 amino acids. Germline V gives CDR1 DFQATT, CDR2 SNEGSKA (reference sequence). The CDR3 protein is CSASNLYYEQYF. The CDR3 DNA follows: TGCAGTGCTAGCAATTTATACTACGAGCAGTACTTC.

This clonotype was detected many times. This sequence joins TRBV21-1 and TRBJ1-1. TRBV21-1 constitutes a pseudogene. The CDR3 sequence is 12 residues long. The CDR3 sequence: CASSSRSTEAFF. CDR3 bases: TGTGCCAGCAGCTCAAGAAGTACTGAAGCTTTCTTT.

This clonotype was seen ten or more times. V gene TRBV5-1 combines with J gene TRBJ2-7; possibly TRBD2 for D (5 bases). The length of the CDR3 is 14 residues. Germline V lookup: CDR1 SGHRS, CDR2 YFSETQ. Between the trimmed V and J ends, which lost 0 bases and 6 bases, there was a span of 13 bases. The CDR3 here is CASSLAKGVGEQYF. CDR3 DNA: TGCGCCAGCAGCTTGGCCAAGGGAGTAGGCGAGCAGTACTTC.

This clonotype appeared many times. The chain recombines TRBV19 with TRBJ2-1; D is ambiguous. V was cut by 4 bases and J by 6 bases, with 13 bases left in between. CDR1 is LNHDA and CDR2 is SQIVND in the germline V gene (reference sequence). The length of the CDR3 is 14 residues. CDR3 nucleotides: TGTGCCAGTAGTACCGGAGCCCTAACCAATGAGCAGTTCTTC. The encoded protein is CASSTGALTNEQFF.

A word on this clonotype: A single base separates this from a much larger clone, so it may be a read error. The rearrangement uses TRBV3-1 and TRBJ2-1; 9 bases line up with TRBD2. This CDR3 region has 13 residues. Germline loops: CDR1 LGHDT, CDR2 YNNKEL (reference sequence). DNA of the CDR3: TGTGCCAGCAGCCAGGCGGGAGGGAATGAGCGGTTCTTC. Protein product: CASSQAGGNERFF.

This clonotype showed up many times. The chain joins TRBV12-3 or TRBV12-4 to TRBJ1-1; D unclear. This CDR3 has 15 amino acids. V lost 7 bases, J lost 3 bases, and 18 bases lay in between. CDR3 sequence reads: CASNYAGPQDTEAFF. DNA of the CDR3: TGTGCCAGCAACTACGCCGGGCCCCAGGACACTGAAGCTTTCTTT.

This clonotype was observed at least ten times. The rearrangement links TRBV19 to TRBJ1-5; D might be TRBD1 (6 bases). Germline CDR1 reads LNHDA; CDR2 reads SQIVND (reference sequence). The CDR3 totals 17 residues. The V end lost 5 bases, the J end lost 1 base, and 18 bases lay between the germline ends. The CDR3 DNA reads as TGTGCCAGTAGTTTCAAACAGGGCCCCCGGAGCAATCAGCCCCAGCATTTT. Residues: CASSFKQGPRSNQPQHF.

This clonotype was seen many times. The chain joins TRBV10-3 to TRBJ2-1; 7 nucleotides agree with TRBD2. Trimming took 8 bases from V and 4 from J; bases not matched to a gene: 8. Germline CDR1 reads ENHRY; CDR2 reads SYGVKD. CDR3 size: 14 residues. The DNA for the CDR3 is TGTGCCATCTTGGCGGGAGTAGGGTACAATGAGCAGTTCTTC. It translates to CAILAGVGYNEQFF.

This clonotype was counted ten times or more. CDR3 protein: CASSLRPSPEAFF. The CDR3 DNA is TGTGCCAGCAGCCTCCGCCCTAGCCCTGAAGCTTTCTTT. The rearrangement links TRBV3-1 to TRBJ1-1; no clear D gene. V lost 4 bases and J 6 bases, leaving 12 bases between the germline ends. From germline, CDR1 is LGHDT and CDR2 YNNKEL (reference sequence). This CDR3 is 13 amino acids long. Looking up the rest from reference TRBV3-1 and TRBJ1-1 gives the full variable domain: DTAVSQTPKYLVTQMGNDKSIKCEQNLGHDTMYWYKQDSKKFLKIMFSYNNKELIINETVPNRFSPKSPDKAHLNLHINSLELGDSAVYFCASSLRPSPEAFFGQGTRLTVV.

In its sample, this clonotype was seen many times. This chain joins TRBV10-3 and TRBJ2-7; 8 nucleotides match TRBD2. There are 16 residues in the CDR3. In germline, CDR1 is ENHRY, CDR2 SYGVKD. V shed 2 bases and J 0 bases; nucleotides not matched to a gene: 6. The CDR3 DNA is TGTGCCATCAGTGAGCCGACGAGCGGGGGCTCCTACGAGCAGTACTTC. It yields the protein CAISEPTSGGSYEQYF.

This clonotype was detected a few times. The CDR3 region is CSASPDLTYEQYF. The CDR3 nucleotides read TGCAGTGCCTCCCCGGACCTGACCTACGAGCAGTACTTC. The V and J genes are TRBV20-1 and TRBJ2-7; no clear D. The CDR3 covers 13 residues. V lost 6 bases and J 2 bases, leaving 14 bases between the germline ends. CDR1 is DFQATT and CDR2 is SNEGSKA in the germline V gene (reference sequence).

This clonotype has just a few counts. Here the CDR3 reads CAWRQGRGTDTQYF. DNA for the CDR3: TGTGCCTGGAGACAGGGTAGGGGCACAGATACGCAGTATTTT. This chain links TRBV30 with TRBJ2-3, with D maybe TRBD1 (6 bases). The length of the CDR3 is 14 residues. Germline V CDR1 and CDR2: GTSNPN, SVGIG (reference sequence). V was trimmed by 3 bases and J by 1 base, leaving 11 bases between them.

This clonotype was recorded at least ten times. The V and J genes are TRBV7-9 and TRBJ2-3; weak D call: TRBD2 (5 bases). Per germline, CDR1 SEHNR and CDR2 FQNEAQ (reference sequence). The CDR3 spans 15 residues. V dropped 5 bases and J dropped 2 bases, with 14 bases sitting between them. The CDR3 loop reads CASSLSSGVTDTQYF. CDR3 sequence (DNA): TGTGCCAGCAGCCTTTCATCCGGGGTCACAGATACGCAGTATTTT.

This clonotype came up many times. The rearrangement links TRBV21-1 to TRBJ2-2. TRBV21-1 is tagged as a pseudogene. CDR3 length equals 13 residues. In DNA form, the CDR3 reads TGTGCCAGCAGCAAAGAGCGAACCGGGGAGCTGTTTTTT. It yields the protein CASSKERTGELFF.

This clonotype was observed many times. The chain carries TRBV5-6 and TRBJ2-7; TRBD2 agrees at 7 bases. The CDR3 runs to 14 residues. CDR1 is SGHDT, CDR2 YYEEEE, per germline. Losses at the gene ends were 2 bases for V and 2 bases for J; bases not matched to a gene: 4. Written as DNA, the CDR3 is TGTGCCAGCAGCTTAGGGGCGGGAGCCTACGAGCAGTACTTC. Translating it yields CASSLGAGAYEQYF.

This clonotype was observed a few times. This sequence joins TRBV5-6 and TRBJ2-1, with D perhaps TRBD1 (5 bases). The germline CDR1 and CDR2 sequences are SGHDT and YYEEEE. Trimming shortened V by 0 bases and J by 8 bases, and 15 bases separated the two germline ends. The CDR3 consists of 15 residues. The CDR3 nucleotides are TGTGCCAGCAGCTTGGGGCCAGGGTACAGCGATGAGCAGTTCTTC. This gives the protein CASSLGPGYSDEQFF.

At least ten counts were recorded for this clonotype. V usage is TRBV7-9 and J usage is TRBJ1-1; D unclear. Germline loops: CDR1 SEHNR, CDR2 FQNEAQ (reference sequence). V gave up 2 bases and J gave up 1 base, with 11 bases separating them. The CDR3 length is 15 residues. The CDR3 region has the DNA TGTGCCAGCAGCTTAAAGGCAAGTCAGAACACTGAAGCTTTCTTT. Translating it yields CASSLKASQNTEAFF.

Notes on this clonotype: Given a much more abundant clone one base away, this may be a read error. The DNA for the CDR3 is TGTGCCAGCAGTTTATCGAGGGCGAATACAGATATGCAGTATTTT. It specifies CASSLSRANTDMQYF. This chain uses TRBV27 with TRBJ2-3; D is perhaps TRBD2 (5 bases). Germline-derived CDR1 and CDR2 are MNHEY and SMNVEV (reference sequence). This CDR3 region has 15 residues.